The sequence of this T cell receptor (beta chain) was determined in a study of cytomegalovirus exposure and HLA in healthy donors. Researchers ran the PCR with 60 Vbeta and 13 Jbeta primers. Profiling relied on immunoSEQ multiplex PCR, and the TCRdb table lists in-frame clones only, not all of them. Of fewer than 200,000 clones in the sample, 80% to 90% were seen once. Looked up from germline, CDR1 is LGHNA and CDR2 is YSLEER. This CDR3 is built from 17 residues. Trimming at V came to 3 bases and at J to 2 bases, leaving 12 bases not matched to a gene. The V and J genes are TRBV4-3 and TRBJ2-7; the match to TRBD1 covers 8 bases. What was sequenced was PBMCs. The receptor was isolated from a man aged 35-49 years in good health and CMV-seropositive. The CDR3 spells CASSQQQGAPSAYEQYF. CDR3 DNA: TGCGCCAGCAGCCAGCAGCAGGGGGCCCCGAGCGCCTACGAGCAGTACTTC.